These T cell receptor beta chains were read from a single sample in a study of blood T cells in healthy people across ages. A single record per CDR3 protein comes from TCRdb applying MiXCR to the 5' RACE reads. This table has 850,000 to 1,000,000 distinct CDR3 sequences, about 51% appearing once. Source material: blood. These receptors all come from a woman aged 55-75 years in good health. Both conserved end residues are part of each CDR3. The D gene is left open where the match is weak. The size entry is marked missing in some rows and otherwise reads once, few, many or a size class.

CASIDRVMGTQYF	TGTGCCAGCATCGACAGGGTTATGGGGACCCAGTACTTC	TRBV28	TRBJ2-5	TRBD1	-
CASSLGGRNQETQYF	TGTGCCAGCAGCTTGGGTGGGAGGAACCAAGAGACCCAGTACTTC	TRBV7-2	TRBJ2-5	-	many
CASSTGELASSYNEQFF	TGTGCCAGCAGCACAGGGGAACTAGCGAGCTCCTACAATGAGCAGTTCTTC	TRBV7-2	TRBJ2-1	-	few
CASRAATTNEKLFF	TGTGCCAGCAGAGCTGCAACAACTAATGAAAAACTGTTTTTT	TRBV5-8	TRBJ1-4	-	-
CSADGTANIQYF	TGCAGTGCCGACGGGACAGCAAACATTCAGTACTTC	TRBV20-1	TRBJ2-4	TRBD1	-
CASRFHNTEAFF	TGTGCCAGCAGGTTTCATAACACTGAAGCTTTCTTT	TRBV7-9	TRBJ1-1	-	few
CASSLSYGRDEQFF	TGTGCCAGCAGTTTATCGTACGGGAGGGATGAGCAGTTCTTC	TRBV27	TRBJ2-1	TRBD2	-
CASSLDPRVNEKLFF	TGTGCCAGCAGCTTAGATCCCAGGGTAAATGAAAAACTGTTTTTT	TRBV7-9	TRBJ1-4	-	once
CASSLNRDSYEQYF	TGTGCCAGCAGCCTGAACCGGGACAGCTACGAGCAGTACTTC	TRBV9	TRBJ2-7	TRBD1	-
CASSKKDRGNTQYF	TGTGCCAGCAGCAAAAAGGACAGGGGAAATACGCAGTATTTT	TRBV21-1	TRBJ2-3	-	-
CSARPGVRGSSGDEQFF	TGCAGTGCTAGACCCGGGGTCCGCGGGAGCTCGGGGGATGAGCAGTTCTTC	TRBV20-1	TRBJ2-1	TRBD2	-
CASSLVAGQNTEAFF	TGCGCCAGCAGCTTGGTCGCAGGGCAAAACACTGAAGCTTTCTTT	TRBV5-1	TRBJ1-1	-	few
CASRDYVRDETQYF	TGTGCCAGCAGGGACTACGTCCGGGACGAGACCCAGTACTTC	TRBV12-3/TRBV12-4	TRBJ2-5	-	few
CASSKASGRGETQYF	TGTGCCAGCAGCAAAGCAAGCGGGAGGGGGGAGACCCAGTACTTC	TRBV21-1	TRBJ2-5	-	-
CASSEVSGGSYEQYF	TGTGCCAGCAGTGAGGTTAGCGGGGGGTCCTACGAGCAGTACTTC	TRBV6-1	TRBJ2-7	TRBD2	-
CASSQETTCTEAFF	TGCGCCAGCAGCCAAGAGACTACTTGCACTGAAGCTTTCTTT	TRBV4-1	TRBJ1-1	-	-
CASDRGGTEAFF	TGTGCCAGCGACAGGGGGGGAACTGAAGCTTTCTTT	TRBV6-2/TRBV6-3	TRBJ1-1	TRBD1	few
CATDRGITDTQYF	TGTGCCACCGATAGGGGGATTACAGATACGCAGTATTTT	TRBV6-6	TRBJ2-3	-	-
CASSAVGTGTLGEQYF	TGTGCCAGCAGCGCAGTTGGGACAGGGACGTTGGGCGAGCAGTACTTC	TRBV12-3/TRBV12-4	TRBJ2-7	TRBD1	-
CASHLQGAGNSPLHF	TGTGCCAGCCATTTACAGGGGGCCGGTAATTCACCCCTCCACTTT	TRBV27	TRBJ1-6	TRBD1	few
CASSQRWGDGYTF	TGTGCCAGCAGCCAAAGGTGGGGGGATGGCTACACCTTC	TRBV28	TRBJ1-2	-	-
CASSFIAKETQYF	TGTGCCAGCAGTTTTATCGCGAAAGAGACCCAGTACTTC	TRBV27	TRBJ2-5	-	few
CASSQQTLAGVVNEQFF	TGTGCCAGCAGCCAACAAACCCTAGCGGGGGTGGTCAATGAGCAGTTCTTC	TRBV4-2	TRBJ2-1	TRBD2	-
CASKTGGRETQYF	TGTGCCAGCAAGACAGGAGGTCGAGAGACCCAGTACTTC	TRBV6-5	TRBJ2-5	-	-
CSVGSPNEKLFF	TGCAGCGTGGGGTCCCCGAATGAAAAACTGTTTTTT	TRBV29-1	TRBJ1-4	-	few
CASSPFVQEPTDTQYF	TGCGCCAGCAGCCCCTTTGTTCAGGAACCGACAGATACGCAGTATTTT	TRBV5-1	TRBJ2-3	-	-
CASRTAYEQYF	TGTGCCAGCAGGACCGCCTACGAGCAGTACTTC	TRBV12-3/TRBV12-4	TRBJ2-7	-	many
CASSQVWTGPYEQYF	TGTGCCAGCAGCCAGGTGTGGACAGGTCCCTACGAGCAGTACTTC	TRBV3-1	TRBJ2-7	TRBD1	-
CASSHGDRANSPLHF	TGTGCCAGCAGCCATGGCGACAGGGCAAATTCACCCCTCCACTTT	TRBV7-9	TRBJ1-6	TRBD1	-
CASRRTFRSNQPQHF	TGTGCCAGCAGGAGGACATTCAGAAGCAATCAGCCCCAGCATTTT	TRBV6-5	TRBJ1-5	-	-
CASTSTGPSTDTQYF	TGTGCCAGCACCTCGACAGGACCTAGCACAGATACGCAGTATTTT	TRBV7-3	TRBJ2-3	-	few
CASSLRLAGRETQYF	TGTGCCAGCAGTCTCCGGCTAGCGGGAAGGGAGACCCAGTACTTC	TRBV28	TRBJ2-5	TRBD2	-
CASSLQGWQETQYF	TGTGCCAGCAGCTTACAGGGGTGGCAAGAGACCCAGTACTTC	TRBV7-3	TRBJ2-5	-	few
CASSVSNTIANEQFF	TGTGCCAGCAGCGTTAGCAACACCATCGCCAATGAGCAGTTCTTC	TRBV7-9	TRBJ2-1	-	-
CASSLLPAHTTNEKLFF	TGTGCCAGCAGTTTACTCCCGGCTCATACAACTAATGAAAAACTGTTTTTT	TRBV27	TRBJ1-4	-	few
CASSQHSRGIQETQYF	TGTGCCAGCAGTCAACACTCCCGGGGAATCCAAGAGACCCAGTACTTC	TRBV12-3/TRBV12-4	TRBJ2-5	-	-